This TCR beta chain is from a study of read filtering for tumor transcriptome and immune sequencing. In the study overall: R-ISS stage counts were eight or nine for I, approximately 16 for II, 7 for III.

Germline CDR1 reads DFQATT; CDR2 reads SNEGSKA (reference sequence). Between the trimmed V and J ends, which lost 3 bases and 1 base, there was a span of 12 bases. CDR3 length: 14 residues. This clonotype was seen many times. Molecular barcoded adaptors covering alpha/delta and beta/gamma chains were used on 400 ng RNA. TCRdb reanalysed the reads using MiXCR and keeps one entry per CDR3 protein. This sample has 75,000 to 95,000 distinct CDR3 sequences, with 9% to 15% found just once. This TCR was sampled from a donor aged 40 or over with multiple myeloma. The sequencing input was a population of CD138-negative cells sorted from bone marrow. J is TRBJ1-1 and V is TRBV20-1, with TRBD1 as a possible D gene (6 bases). The CDR3 coding sequence is TGCAGTGCTAGGGATCCGACAGGGAACACTGAAGCTTTCTTT. Translating it yields CSARDPTGNTEAFF.